This TCR beta chain was observed in a study of read filtering for tumor transcriptome and immune sequencing. This CDR3 region has 13 residues. CDR1 is SQVTM and CDR2 is ANQGSEA in the germline V gene. This library used roughly 430 ng RNA and molecular barcoded adaptors spanning alpha/delta and beta/gamma chains. TCRdb ran MiXCR on the reads and lists one entry per CDR3 protein. The profile shows roughly 49,000 distinct CDR3 sequences, around 19% of them singletons. This clonotype occurred many times. The junction differs from germline at one of its ends, possibly a read error. The TCR originated in a donor at least 40 years old with multiple myeloma. The genes are TRBV29-1 and TRBJ2-1, with D perhaps being TRBD1 or TRBD2 (5 bases each). The sequencing sample was made of a population of CD138-negative cells sorted from bone marrow. CDR3 loop: CSVEAGRGDERFF. For the CDR3, the DNA is TGCAGCGTTGAAGCGGGACGAGGCGATGAGCGGTTCTTC.